The rows below give T cell receptor beta chains drawn from one sample of a study of neurological immune-mediated disorders. TCRdb re-derived calls from the 5' RACE reads in MiXCR, one entry per CDR3 protein. The sample includes roughly 120,000 distinct CDR3 sequences, roughly 3.2% seen only once; the top ten take 1.3%. The sample taken for sequencing was PBMCs. The receptors were gathered from a woman between 25 and 40 years old with multiple sclerosis. Both conserved end residues are part of each CDR3. D genes are given only for firm matches. Clone sizes are shown as how often the clone was seen (once, few, many) or a class if it is expanded.

j_gene | d_gene | v_gene | abundance | CDR3aa | CDR3nt
TRBJ1-1 | - | TRBV12-5 | many | CASGLDLTEAFF | TGTGCTAGTGGTTTGGACTTAACTGAAGCTTTCTTT
TRBJ1-3 | TRBD1 | TRBV12-3/TRBV12-4 | many | CASSWGTVTLSGNTIYF | TGTGCCAGCAGTTGGGGGACAGTGACACTCTCTGGAAACACCATATATTTT
TRBJ1-1 | - | TRBV3-1 | many | CASGHLNTEAFF | TGTGCCAGCGGACACTTGAACACTGAAGCTTTCTTT
TRBJ1-2 | - | TRBV5-5 | few | CASSLGTEAYGYTF | TGTGCCAGCAGCTTGGGGACAGAAGCCTATGGCTACACCTTC
TRBJ2-2 | - | TRBV7-6 | many | CASSPLGTGNTGELFF | TGTGCCAGCAGCCCACTTGGGACGGGTAACACCGGGGAGCTGTTTTTT
TRBJ2-5 | TRBD1 | TRBV5-6 | many | CASSPLLGQGRETQYF | TGTGCCAGCAGCCCCCTTCTCGGACAGGGGAGGGAGACCCAGTACTTC
TRBJ2-6 | - | TRBV15 | many | CATSWISGANVLTF | TGTGCCACCAGCTGGATATCGGGGGCCAACGTCCTGACTTTC
TRBJ2-7 | TRBD2 | TRBV20-1 | many | CSANPRAPGLASSSYEQYF | TGCAGTGCTAACCCCCGAGCCCCTGGACTAGCGTCAAGCTCCTACGAGCAGTACTTC
TRBJ2-3 | - | TRBV7-6 | many | CASHDGRSTDTQYF | TGTGCCAGCCACGACGGGAGAAGCACAGATACGCAGTATTTT
TRBJ1-1 | - | TRBV3-1 | many | CASSPGRYTEAFF | TGTGCCAGCAGCCCGGGACGGTACACTGAAGCTTTCTTT